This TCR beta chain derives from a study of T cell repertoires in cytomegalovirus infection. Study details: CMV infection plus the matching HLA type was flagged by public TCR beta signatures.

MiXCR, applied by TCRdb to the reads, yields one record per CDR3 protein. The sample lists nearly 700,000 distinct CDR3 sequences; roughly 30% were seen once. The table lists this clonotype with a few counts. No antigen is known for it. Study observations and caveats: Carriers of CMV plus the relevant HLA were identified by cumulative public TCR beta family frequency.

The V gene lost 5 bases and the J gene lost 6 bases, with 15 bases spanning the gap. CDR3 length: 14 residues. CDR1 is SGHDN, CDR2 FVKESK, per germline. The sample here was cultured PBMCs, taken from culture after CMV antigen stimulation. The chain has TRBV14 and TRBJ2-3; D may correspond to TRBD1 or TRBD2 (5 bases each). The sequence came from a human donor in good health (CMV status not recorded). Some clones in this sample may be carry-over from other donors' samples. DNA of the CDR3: TGTGCCAGCAGCACCGACGGGACCCAGGATACGCAGTATTTT. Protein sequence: CASSTDGTQDTQYF.